The following is a TCR beta chain sequence with its context. Its target is not known. Only in-frame clones appear in the TCRdb table, and some are missing; sequencing was by immunoSEQ multiplex PCR. The repertoire holds roughly 76,000 clones, with more than 70% as singletons. This sample was taken from a study of T cell responses to AZD1222 COVID-19 vaccine. Study outcomes and limitations: Females outnumbered males among donors, who were mostly white British; clonal diversity was possibly underestimated. After the peak T cell response, and only then, were repertoires sampled.

The CDR3 is 14 residues long. Germline CDR1 is KGHSH and CDR2 is LQKENI. V gave up 3 bases and J gave up 5 bases; unmatched junction bases: 3. The chain is built from TRBV18 and TRBJ1-5; 8 bases are shared with TRBD1. The material was peripheral blood, obtained on day 0 of AZD1222 vaccination. The TCR was taken from an adult in good health. The CDR3, as DNA: TGTGCCAGCTCACCCGGACAGGGTCATCAGCCCCAGCATTTT. Protein product: CASSPGQGHQPQHF. The entire variable domain, with the rest obtained from reference TRBV18 and TRBJ1-5, is as follows: NAGVMQNPRHLVRRRGQEARLRCSPMKGHSHVYWYRQLPEEGLKFMVYLQKENIIDESGMPKERFSAEFPKEGPSILRIQQVVRGDSAAYFCASSPGQGHQPQHFGDGTRLSIL.